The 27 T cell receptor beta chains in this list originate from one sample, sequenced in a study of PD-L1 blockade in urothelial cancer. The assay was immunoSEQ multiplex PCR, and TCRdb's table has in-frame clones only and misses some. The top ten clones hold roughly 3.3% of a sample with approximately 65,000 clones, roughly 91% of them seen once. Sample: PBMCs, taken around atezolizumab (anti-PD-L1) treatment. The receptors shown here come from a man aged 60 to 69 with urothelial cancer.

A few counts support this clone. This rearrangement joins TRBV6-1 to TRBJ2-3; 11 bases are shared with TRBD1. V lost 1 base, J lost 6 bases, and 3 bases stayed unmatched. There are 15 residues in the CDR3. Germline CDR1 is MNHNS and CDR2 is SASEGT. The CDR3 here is CASSEGTGGWDTQYF. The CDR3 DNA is TGTGCCAGCAGTGAAGGGACAGGGGGCTGGGATACGCAGTATTTT.

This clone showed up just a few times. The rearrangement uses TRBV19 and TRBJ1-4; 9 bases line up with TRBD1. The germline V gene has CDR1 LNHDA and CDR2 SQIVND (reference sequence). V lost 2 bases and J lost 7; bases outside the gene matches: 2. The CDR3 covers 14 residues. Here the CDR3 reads CASSIKQGAEKLFF. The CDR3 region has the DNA TGTGCCAGTAGTATAAAACAGGGGGCTGAAAAACTGTTTTTT.

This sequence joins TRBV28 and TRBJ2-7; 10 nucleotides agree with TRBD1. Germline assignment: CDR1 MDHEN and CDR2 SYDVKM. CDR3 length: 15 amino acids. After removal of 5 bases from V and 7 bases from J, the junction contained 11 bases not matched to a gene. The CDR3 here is CASSQTGTGDREQYF. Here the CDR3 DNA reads TGTGCCAGCAGTCAAACCGGGACAGGGGATCGGGAGCAGTACTTC.

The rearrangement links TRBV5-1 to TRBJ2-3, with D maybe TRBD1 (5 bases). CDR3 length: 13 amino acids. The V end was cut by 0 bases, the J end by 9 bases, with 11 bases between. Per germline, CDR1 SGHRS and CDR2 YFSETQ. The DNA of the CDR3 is TGCGCCAGCAGCTTGGCCAGGCAGGGAACGCAGTATTTT. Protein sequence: CASSLARQGTQYF.

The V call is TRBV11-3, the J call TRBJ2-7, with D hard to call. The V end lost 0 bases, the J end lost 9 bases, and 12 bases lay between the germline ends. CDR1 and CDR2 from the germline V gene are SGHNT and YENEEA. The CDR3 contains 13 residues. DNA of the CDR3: TGTGCCAGCAGCTTAGACGGTGGAAGCGCGCAGTACTTC. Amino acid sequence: CASSLDGGSAQYF.

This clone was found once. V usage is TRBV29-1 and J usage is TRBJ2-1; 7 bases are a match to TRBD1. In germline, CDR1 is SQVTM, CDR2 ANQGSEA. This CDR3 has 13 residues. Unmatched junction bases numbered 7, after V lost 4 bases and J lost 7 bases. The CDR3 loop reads CSVGLTGKNEQFF. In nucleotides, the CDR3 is TGCAGCGTTGGATTGACAGGGAAAAATGAGCAGTTCTTC.

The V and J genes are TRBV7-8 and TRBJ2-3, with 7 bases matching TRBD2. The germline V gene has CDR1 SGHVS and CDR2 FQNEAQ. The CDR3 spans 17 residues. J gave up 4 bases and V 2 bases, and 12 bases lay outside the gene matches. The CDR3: CASSLWGSGVLPDTQYF. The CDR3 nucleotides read TGTGCCAGCAGCTTATGGGGGAGCGGGGTCCTTCCAGATACGCAGTATTTT.

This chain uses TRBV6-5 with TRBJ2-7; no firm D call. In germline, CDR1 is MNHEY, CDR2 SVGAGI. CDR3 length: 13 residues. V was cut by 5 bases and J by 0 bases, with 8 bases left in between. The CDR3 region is CASSIQSSYEQYF. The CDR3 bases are TGTGCCAGCAGTATACAGAGCTCCTACGAGCAGTACTTC.

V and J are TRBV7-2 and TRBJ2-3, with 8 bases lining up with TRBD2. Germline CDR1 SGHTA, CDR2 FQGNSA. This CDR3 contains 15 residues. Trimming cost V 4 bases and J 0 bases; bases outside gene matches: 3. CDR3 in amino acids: CASSSTGGSTDTQYF. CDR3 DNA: TGTGCCAGCAGCTCTACGGGAGGGAGCACAGATACGCAGTATTTT.

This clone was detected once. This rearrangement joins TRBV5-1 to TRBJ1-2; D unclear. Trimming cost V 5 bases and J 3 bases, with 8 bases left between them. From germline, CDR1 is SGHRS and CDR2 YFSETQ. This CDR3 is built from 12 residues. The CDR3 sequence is CASSEADYGYTF. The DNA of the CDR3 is TGCGCCAGCAGTGAGGCGGACTATGGCTACACCTTC.

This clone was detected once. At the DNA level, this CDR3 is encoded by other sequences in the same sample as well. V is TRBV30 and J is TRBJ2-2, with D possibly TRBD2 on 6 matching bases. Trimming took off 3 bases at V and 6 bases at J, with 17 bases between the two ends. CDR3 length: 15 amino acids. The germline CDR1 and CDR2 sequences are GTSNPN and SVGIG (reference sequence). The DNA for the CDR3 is TGTGCCTGGAGCGTACGGGGACGACTAGCCGGGGAGCTGTTTTTT. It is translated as CAWSVRGRLAGELFF.

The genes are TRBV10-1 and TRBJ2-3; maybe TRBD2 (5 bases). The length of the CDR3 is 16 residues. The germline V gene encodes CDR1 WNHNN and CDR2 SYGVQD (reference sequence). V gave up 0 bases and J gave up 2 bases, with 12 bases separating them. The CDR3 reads CASSESKRGNTDTQYF. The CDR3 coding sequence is TGCGCCAGCAGTGAGTCGAAACGGGGTAACACAGATACGCAGTATTTT.

The CDR3, as DNA: TGTGCCAGCAGTCCGGGGACAGAATACGTCCAAGAGACCCAGTACTTC. Its protein product is CASSPGTEYVQETQYF. J is TRBJ2-5 and V is TRBV6-6; TRBD1 agrees at 7 bases. V lost 5 bases to trimming and J lost 1 base; unmatched junction nucleotides: 10. The germline gives CDR1 MNHNY, CDR2 SVGAGI (reference sequence). CDR3 length equals 16 residues.

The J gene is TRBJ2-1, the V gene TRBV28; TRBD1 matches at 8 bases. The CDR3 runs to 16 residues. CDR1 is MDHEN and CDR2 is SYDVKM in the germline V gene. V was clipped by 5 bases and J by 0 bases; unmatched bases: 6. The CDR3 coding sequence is TGTGCCAGCAGTCCTGCAGGGGGCCGCTCCTACAATGAGCAGTTCTTC. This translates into CASSPAGGRSYNEQFF. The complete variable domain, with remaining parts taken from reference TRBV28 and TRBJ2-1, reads DVKVTQSSRYLVKRTGEKVFLECVQDMDHENMFWYRQDPGLGLRLIYFSYDVKMKEKGDIPEGYSVSREKKERFSLILESASTNQTSMYLCASSPAGGRSYNEQFFGPGTRLTVL.

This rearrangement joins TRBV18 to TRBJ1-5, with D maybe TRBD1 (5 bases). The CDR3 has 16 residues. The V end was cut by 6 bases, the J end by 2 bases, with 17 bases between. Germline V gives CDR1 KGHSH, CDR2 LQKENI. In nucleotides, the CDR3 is TGTGCCAGCTCCGATATTCTAACCAGGGGCAATCAGCCCCAGCATTTT. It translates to CASSDILTRGNQPQHF.

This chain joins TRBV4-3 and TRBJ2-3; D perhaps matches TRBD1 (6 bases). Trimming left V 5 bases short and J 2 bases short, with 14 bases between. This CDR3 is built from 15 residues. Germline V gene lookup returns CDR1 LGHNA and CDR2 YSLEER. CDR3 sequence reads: CASSDDTGPTDTQYF. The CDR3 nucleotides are TGCGCCAGCAGCGACGATACAGGGCCCACAGATACGCAGTATTTT.

The CDR3 coding sequence is TGCGCCAGCAGCTTGATCACAGGGGGAAGTATAGCGGGAGGGGGCGGATACGAGCAGTTCTTC. This gives the protein CASSLITGGSIAGGGGYEQFF. The chain employs TRBV5-1 and TRBJ2-1, with 11 nucleotides matching TRBD2. Trimming at V came to 1 base and at J to 10 bases, leaving 25 bases not matched to a gene. The CDR3 is made up of 21 amino acids. The V gene's germline CDR1 is SGHRS and CDR2 YFSETQ. The variable domain in full, completed from reference TRBV5-1 and TRBJ2-1, reads KAGVTQTPRYLIKTRGQQVTLSCSPISGHRSVSWYQQTPGQGLQFLFEYFSETQRNKGNFPGRFSGRQFSNSRSEMNVSTLELGDSALYLCASSLITGGSIAGGGGYEQFFGPGTRLTVL.

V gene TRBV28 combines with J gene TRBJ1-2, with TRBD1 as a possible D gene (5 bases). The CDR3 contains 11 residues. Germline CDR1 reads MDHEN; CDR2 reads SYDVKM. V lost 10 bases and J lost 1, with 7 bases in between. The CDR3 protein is CATGGNYGYTF. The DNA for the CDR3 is TGTGCCACCGGGGGTAACTATGGCTACACCTTC.

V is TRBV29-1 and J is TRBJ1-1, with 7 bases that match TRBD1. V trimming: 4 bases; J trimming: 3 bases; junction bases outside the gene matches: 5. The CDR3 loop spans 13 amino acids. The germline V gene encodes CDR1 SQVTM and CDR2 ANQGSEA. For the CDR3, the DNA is TGCAGCGTTGCTGGGGACAGTGACACTGAAGCTTTCTTT. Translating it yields CSVAGDSDTEAFF.

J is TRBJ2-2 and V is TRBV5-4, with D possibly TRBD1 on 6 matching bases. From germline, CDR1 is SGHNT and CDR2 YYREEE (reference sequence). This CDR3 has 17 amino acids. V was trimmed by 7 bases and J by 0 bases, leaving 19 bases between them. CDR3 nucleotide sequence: TGTGCCAGCCACGGAGTAAAGACAGGCTCGAACACCGGGGAGCTGTTTTTT. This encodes CASHGVKTGSNTGELFF.

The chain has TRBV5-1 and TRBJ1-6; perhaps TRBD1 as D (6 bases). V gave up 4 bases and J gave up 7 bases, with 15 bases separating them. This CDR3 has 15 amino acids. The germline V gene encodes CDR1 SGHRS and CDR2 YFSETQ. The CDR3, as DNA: TGCGCCAGCAGCGCGGAGAACAGGGTCAATTCACCCCTCCACTTT. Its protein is CASSAENRVNSPLHF.

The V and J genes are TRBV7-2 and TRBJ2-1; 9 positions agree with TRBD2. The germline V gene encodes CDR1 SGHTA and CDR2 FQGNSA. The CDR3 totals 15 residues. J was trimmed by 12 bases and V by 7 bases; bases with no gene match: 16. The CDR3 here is CASTGSGGGVMGQFF. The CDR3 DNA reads TGTGCCAGCACTGGAAGCGGCGGGGGGGTAATGGGGCAGTTCTTC. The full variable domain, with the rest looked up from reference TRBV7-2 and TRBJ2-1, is GAGVSQSPSNKVTEKGKDVELRCDPISGHTALYWYRQSLGQGLEFLIYFQGNSAPDKSGLPSDRFSAERTGGSVSTLTIQRTQQEDSAVYLCASTGSGGGVMGQFFGPGTRLTVL.

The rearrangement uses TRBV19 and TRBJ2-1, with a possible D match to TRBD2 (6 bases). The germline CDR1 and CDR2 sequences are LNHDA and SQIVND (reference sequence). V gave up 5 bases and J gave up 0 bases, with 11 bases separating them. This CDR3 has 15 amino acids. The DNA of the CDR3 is TGTGCCAGTAGTCAAGGAGGGGTCTCCTACAATGAGCAGTTCTTC. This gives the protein CASSQGGVSYNEQFF. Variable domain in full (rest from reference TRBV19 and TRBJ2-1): DGGITQSPKYLFRKEGQNVTLSCEQNLNHDAMYWYRQDPGQGLRLIYYSQIVNDFQKGDIAEGYSVSREKKESFPLTVTSAQKNPTAFYLCASSQGGVSYNEQFFGPGTRLTVL.

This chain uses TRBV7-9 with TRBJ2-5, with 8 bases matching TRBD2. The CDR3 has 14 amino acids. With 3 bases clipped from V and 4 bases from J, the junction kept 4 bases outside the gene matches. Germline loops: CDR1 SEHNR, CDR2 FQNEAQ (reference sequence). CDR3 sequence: CASSFPGGVETQYF. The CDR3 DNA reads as TGTGCCAGCAGCTTTCCGGGGGGGGTAGAGACCCAGTACTTC.

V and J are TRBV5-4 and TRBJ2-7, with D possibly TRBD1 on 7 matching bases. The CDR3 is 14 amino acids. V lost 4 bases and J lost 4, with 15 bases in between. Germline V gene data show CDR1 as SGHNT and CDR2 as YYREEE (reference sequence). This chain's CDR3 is CASSEKAGGYEQYF. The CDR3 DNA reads TGTGCCAGCAGCGAGAAGGCAGGGGGGTACGAGCAGTACTTC.

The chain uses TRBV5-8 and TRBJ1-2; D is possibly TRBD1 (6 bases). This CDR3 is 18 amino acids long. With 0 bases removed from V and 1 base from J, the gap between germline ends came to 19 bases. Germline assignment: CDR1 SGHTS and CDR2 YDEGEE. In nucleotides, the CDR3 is TGTGCCAGCAGCTTGGATTTGCGCGGGCAGGGGCTTAACTATGGCTACACCTTC. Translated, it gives CASSLDLRGQGLNYGYTF.

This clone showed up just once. CDR3 DNA: TGTGCCAGCAGTTCCAGGCTCGGCTACGAGCAGTACTTC. This sequence encodes CASSSRLGYEQYF. This chain connects TRBV6-6 to TRBJ2-7; D is undetermined. The V end was cut by 4 bases, the J end by 3 bases, with 10 bases between. The length of the CDR3 is 13 residues. Germline loops: CDR1 MNHNY, CDR2 SVGAGI (reference sequence).